This entry concerns a single T cell receptor (beta chain). Antigen specificity is unknown. The PCR contained 60 Vbeta and 13 Jbeta primers. The protocol was immunoSEQ multiplex PCR, while the TCRdb copy is restricted to in-frame clones and leaves out a portion. This sample has more than 95,000 clones, with roughly 76% found just once. This sample was taken from a study of cytomegalovirus exposure and HLA in healthy donors. Per germline, CDR1 ENHRY and CDR2 SYGVKD. The CDR3 sequence is 16 residues long. Unmatched junction bases numbered 12, after V lost 8 bases and J lost 2 bases. Study results and limitations: Specificity of three CMV-associated chains for CMV antigens was verified in vitro. Roughly even sequencing depth across donors was the assumption behind the presence/absence analyses.

The sample taken for sequencing was PBMCs. The TCR comes from a woman aged 60-75 years in good health and CMV-seropositive. V gene TRBV10-3 combines with J gene TRBJ1-5; 7 nucleotides match TRBD1. This CDR3 reads CAIGTGALGGNQPQHF. The CDR3 region has the DNA TGTGCCATCGGCACAGGGGCTCTGGGGGGCAATCAGCCCCAGCATTTT.